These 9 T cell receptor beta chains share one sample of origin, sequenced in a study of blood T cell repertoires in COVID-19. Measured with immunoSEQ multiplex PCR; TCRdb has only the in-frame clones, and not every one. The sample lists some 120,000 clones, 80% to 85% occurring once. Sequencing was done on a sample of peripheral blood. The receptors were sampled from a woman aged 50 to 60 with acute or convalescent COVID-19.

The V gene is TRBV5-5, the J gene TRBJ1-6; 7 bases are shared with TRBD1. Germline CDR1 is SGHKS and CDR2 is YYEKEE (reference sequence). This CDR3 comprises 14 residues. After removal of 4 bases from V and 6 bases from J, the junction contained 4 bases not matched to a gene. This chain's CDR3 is CASSIRDSNSPLHF. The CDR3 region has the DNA TGTGCCAGCAGCATCCGGGACAGTAATTCACCCCTCCACTTT.

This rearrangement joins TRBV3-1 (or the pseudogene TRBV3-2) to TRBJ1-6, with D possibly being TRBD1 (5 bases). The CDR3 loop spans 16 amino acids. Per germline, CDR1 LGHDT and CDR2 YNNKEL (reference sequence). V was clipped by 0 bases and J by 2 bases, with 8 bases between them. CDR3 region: CASSQDSGTYNSPLHF. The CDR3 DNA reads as TGTGCCAGCAGCCAAGATTCAGGGACCTATAATTCACCCCTCCACTTT.

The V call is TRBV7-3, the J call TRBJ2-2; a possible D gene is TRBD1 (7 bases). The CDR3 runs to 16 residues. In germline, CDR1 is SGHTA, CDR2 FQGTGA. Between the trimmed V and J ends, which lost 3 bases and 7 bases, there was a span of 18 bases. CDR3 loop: CASSFRGRESHGELFF. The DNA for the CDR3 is TGTGCCAGCAGCTTTAGGGGGCGGGAAAGTCACGGGGAGCTGTTTTTT.

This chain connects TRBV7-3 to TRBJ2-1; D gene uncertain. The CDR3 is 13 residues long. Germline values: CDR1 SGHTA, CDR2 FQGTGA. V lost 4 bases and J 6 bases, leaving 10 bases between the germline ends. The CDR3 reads CASSYRNSNEQFF. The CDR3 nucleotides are TGTGCCAGCAGCTATCGGAACAGCAATGAGCAGTTCTTC.

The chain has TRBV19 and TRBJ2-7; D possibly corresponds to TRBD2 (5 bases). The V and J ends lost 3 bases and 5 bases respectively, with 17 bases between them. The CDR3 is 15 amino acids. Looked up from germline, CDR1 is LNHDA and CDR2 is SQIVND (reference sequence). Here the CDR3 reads CASSIGSGVPHEQYF. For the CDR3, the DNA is TGTGCCAGTAGTATTGGGAGCGGCGTACCGCACGAGCAGTACTTC.

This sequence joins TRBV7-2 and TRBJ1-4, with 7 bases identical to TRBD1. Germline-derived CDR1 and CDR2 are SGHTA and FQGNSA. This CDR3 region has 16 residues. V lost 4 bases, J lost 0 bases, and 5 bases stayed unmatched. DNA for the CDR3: TGTGCCAGCAGCTCTGACAGGGTCGCAACTAATGAAAAACTGTTTTTT. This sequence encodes CASSSDRVATNEKLFF.

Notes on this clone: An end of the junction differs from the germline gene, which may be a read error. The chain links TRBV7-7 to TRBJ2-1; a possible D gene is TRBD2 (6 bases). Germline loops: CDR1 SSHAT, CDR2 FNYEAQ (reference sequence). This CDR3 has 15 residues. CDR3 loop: CASSLGSGLYNEQFF. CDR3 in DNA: TGTGCTAGCAGCTTAGGTAGCGGACTATACAATGAGCAGTTCTTC.

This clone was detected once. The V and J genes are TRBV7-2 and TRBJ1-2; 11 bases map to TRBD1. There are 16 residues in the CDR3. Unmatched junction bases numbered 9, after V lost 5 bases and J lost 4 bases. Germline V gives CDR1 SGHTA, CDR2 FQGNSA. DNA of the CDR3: TGTGCCAGCAGCCCTGGCTGGGACAGGGGGACCTATGGCTACACCTTC. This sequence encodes CASSPGWDRGTYGYTF.

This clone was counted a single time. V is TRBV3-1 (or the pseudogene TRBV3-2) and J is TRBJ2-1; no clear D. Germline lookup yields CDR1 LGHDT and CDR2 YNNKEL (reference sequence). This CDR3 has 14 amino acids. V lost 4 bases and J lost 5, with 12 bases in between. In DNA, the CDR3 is TGTGCCAGCAGCCCAGCGACTTCTAACAATGAGCAGTTCTTC. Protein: CASSPATSNNEQFF.